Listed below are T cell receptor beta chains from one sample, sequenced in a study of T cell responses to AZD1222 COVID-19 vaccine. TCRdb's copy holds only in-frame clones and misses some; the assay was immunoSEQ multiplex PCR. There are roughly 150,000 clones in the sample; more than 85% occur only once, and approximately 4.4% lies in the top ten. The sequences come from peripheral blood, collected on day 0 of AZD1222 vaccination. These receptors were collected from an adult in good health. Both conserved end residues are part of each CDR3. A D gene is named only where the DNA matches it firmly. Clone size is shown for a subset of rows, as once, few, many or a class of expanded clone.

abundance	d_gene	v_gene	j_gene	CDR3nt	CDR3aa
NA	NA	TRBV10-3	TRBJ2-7	TGTGCCATCAGTGGGACGAACTTCTCCTACGAGCAGTACTTC	CAISGTNFSYEQYF
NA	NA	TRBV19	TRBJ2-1	TGTGCCAGTACAGGGGGGTTTTACAATGAGCAGTTCTTC	CASTGGFYNEQFF
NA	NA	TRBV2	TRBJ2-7	TGTGCCAGCAGTGAACTAGCCTCCTACGAGCAGTACTTC	CASSELASYEQYF
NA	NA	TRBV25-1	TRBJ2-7	TGTGCCAGCCGGCTCGGGGGACTGGCTAACCACGAGCAGTACTTC	CASRLGGLANHEQYF
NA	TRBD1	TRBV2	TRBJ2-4	TGTGCCAGCAGTGACCTCAGGGGGAGATCGAGGGACATTCAGTACTTC	CASSDLRGRSRDIQYF
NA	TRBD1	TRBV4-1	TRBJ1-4	TGCGCCAGCAGCCTGACAGGGGTGAATGAAAAACTGTTTTTT	CASSLTGVNEKLFF
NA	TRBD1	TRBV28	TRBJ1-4	TGTGCCAGCAGTCCGGGACAGTTAACAACTAATGAAAAACTGTTTTTT	CASSPGQLTTNEKLFF
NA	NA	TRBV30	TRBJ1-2	TGTGCCTGGAGTGAACCTGGGGGGGATCTTACCTATGGCTACACCTTC	CAWSEPGGDLTYGYTF
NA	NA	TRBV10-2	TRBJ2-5	TGCGCCAGCAAGGATCCCCGCCAAGAGACCCAGTACTTC	CASKDPRQETQYF
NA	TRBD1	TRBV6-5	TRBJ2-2	TGTGCCAGCAGGTGGGACAGGGACACCGGGGAGCTGTTTTTT	CASRWDRDTGELFF
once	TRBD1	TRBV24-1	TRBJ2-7	TGTGCCACCAGTGATCCAGGACAGGGGTCCTACGAGCAGTACTTC	CATSDPGQGSYEQYF
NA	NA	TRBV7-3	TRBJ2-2	TGTGCCAGCAGCTTAAGGGGCCCACAGGTTCCCTTGGGGTCCACCGGGGAGCTGTTTTTT	CASSLRGPQVPLGSTGELFF
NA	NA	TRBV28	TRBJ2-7	TGTGCCAGCAGTCCCCATCGCGGAGGGGACTACGAGCAGTACTTC	CASSPHRGGDYEQYF
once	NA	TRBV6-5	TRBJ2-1	TGTGCCAGCACCCAAAAAGATGAGCAGTTCTTC	CASTQKDEQFF
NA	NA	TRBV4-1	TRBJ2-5	TGCGCCAGCAGCCAAGAGCAGGGGCAGGGAGAGACCCAGTACTTC	CASSQEQGQGETQYF
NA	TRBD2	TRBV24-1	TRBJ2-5	TGTGCCACCAGTGACCCCGCGGTTGAGGGCGCGGGGGGCGGGGTGAACTTC	CATSDPAVEGAGGGVNF
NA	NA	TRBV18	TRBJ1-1	TGTGCCAGCTCACCGGTCGGGTCCACTGAAGCTTTCTTT	CASSPVGSTEAFF
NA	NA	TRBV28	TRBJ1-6	TGTGCCAGCACCCCCTGGCCAGGGCAAAGAACTTCACCCCTCCACTTT	CASTPWPGQRTSPLHF
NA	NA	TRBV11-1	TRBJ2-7	TGTGCCAGCAGCTTTGTCCCCGGCTGGGAGCAGTACTTC	CASSFVPGWEQYF
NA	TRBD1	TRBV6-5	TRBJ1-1	TGTGCCAGCCCCCTCCCGGCGACAGGGAGGGAAGCTTTCTTT	CASPLPATGREAFF
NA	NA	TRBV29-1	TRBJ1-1	TGCAGCGTTAGACAGCCCCAAGGCGAAGCTTTCTTT	CSVRQPQGEAFF